These 5 T cell receptor beta chains originate from one sample sequenced in a study of cytomegalovirus exposure and HLA in healthy donors. It was with 60 Vbeta and 13 Jbeta primers that the PCR ran. The data were produced by immunoSEQ multiplex PCR, yet TCRdb's version contains in-frame clones alone and is incomplete. The sample holds 200,000 to 300,000 clones, roughly 81% seen once. Sequencing input: PBMCs. The source is a woman aged 40-49 years in good health and CMV-seropositive.

The rearrangement links TRBV19 to TRBJ1-6; possibly TRBD1 for D (6 bases). CDR1 is LNHDA and CDR2 is SQIVND in the germline V gene (reference sequence). Between the trimmed V and J ends, which lost 6 bases and 7 bases, there was a span of 13 bases. This CDR3 contains 14 residues. The CDR3 reads CASRLTGLNSPLHF. In DNA form, the CDR3 reads TGTGCCAGTAGACTGACAGGTTTGAATTCACCCCTCCACTTT.

The chain has TRBV2 and TRBJ1-4; 11 positions match TRBD1. V was clipped by 6 bases and J by 3 bases; unmatched bases: 3. The CDR3 contains 15 residues. Looked up from germline, CDR1 is SNHLY and CDR2 is FYNNEI. The CDR3 here is CASSGQGAPNEKLFF. In DNA, the CDR3 is TGTGCCAGCAGCGGACAGGGGGCGCCTAATGAAAAACTGTTTTTT.

The CDR3 region is CASSPGTSESYEQYF. The CDR3 coding sequence is TGTGCCAGTAGTCCCGGGACTAGCGAATCCTACGAGCAGTACTTC. This chain connects TRBV19 to TRBJ2-7; 10 bases are shared with TRBD2. The germline V gene has CDR1 LNHDA and CDR2 SQIVND (reference sequence). The V segment lost 5 bases and the J segment 1 base; nucleotides outside the gene matches: 5. CDR3 size: 15 residues.

CDR3 sequence (DNA): TGCGCCAGCAGCAGCGACAGATTTTCTGAAGCTTTCTTT. Encoded protein: CASSSDRFSEAFF. The chain joins TRBV5-1 to TRBJ1-1; tentatively, D is TRBD1 (5 bases). CDR1 is SGHRS, CDR2 YFSETQ, per germline. The CDR3 consists of 13 residues. Trimming left V 4 bases short and J 6 bases short, with 13 bases between.

The chain recombines TRBV21-1 with TRBJ1-3; the table's D call of TRBD1 was not tested on the DNA. TRBV21-1 is a known pseudogene. The CDR3 has 15 amino acids. For the CDR3, the DNA is TGTGCCAGCAGCAAAGGGGGGCGAGGCGGAAACACCATATATTTT. Protein sequence: CASSKGGRGGNTIYF.